These 18 T cell receptor beta chains originate from one sample sequenced in a study of blood T cell repertoires in COVID-19. Sequenced by immunoSEQ multiplex PCR; TCRdb stores in-frame clones only, minus some. The data show about 150,000 clones, more than 75% seen once. The sequenced material came from peripheral blood. These receptors all come from a man aged 70 or older with acute or convalescent COVID-19.

The V and J genes are TRBV28 and TRBJ2-7; 8 nucleotides align to TRBD1. CDR1 and CDR2 (germline): MDHEN, SYDVKM. Germline trimming cut 7 bases from V and 3 bases from J; bases unmatched to any gene: 11. This CDR3 has 15 residues. Written as DNA, the CDR3 is TGTGCCAGCACTAACTCCCCGGACAGGGTCTACGAGCAGTACTTC. Protein product: CASTNSPDRVYEQYF.

The chain employs TRBV28 and TRBJ1-1; the D is unclear. V dropped 4 bases and J dropped 5 bases, with 14 bases sitting between them. The CDR3 has 14 residues. Per the germline V gene, CDR1 is MDHEN and CDR2 is SYDVKM. The CDR3 DNA sequence: TGTGCCAGCAGTTCCAAGATACGCGGAACTGAAGCTTTCTTT. Protein sequence: CASSSKIRGTEAFF.

The table lists this clone with a count of one. The genes are TRBV7-3 and TRBJ1-1, with TRBD1 matching over 8 bases. J was trimmed by 2 bases and V by 5 bases; bases with no gene match: 4. The CDR3 totals 14 residues. Germline lookup yields CDR1 SGHTA and CDR2 FQGTGA. CDR3 in DNA: TGTGCCAGCAGCCTCCAGGGGGCTAACACTGAAGCTTTCTTT. This gives the protein CASSLQGANTEAFF.

The rearrangement joins TRBV19 to TRBJ2-5, with TRBD1 as a possible D gene (7 bases). This CDR3 has 15 residues. The germline gives CDR1 LNHDA, CDR2 SQIVND (reference sequence). V was clipped by 3 bases and J by 5 bases, with 16 bases between them. The CDR3 region has the DNA TGTGCCAGTAGTATTGCAGGGGGGACGGGGGAGACCCAGTACTTC. It encodes CASSIAGGTGETQYF.

The chain couples TRBV29-1 to TRBJ1-1, with a possible D match to TRBD1 (5 bases). Germline CDR1 is SQVTM and CDR2 is ANQGSEA. This CDR3 has 13 residues. V lost 3 bases and J 6 bases, leaving 14 bases between the germline ends. The DNA of the CDR3 is TGCAGCGTTGACCAGGGCGGACGATCTGAAGCTTTCTTT. It codes for CSVDQGGRSEAFF.

V is TRBV20-1 and J is TRBJ1-6; perhaps TRBD1 as D (5 bases). Trimming shortened V by 3 bases and J by 5 bases, and 17 bases separated the two germline ends. This CDR3 has 16 residues. Germline CDR1 and CDR2: DFQATT and SNEGSKA (reference sequence). The DNA for the CDR3 is TGCAGTGCTAGTGGTATTTCGGGACTTAATAATTCACCCCTCCACTTT. It encodes CSASGISGLNNSPLHF.

The J gene is TRBJ1-5, the V gene TRBV3-1 (or the pseudogene TRBV3-2), with 9 nucleotides matching TRBD1. The CDR3 spans 19 residues. The V gene end was trimmed by 0 bases and the J gene end by 0 bases; junction bases not matched to a gene: 9. Germline loops: CDR1 LGHDT, CDR2 YNNKEL (reference sequence). CDR3 sequence: CASSQEIRTGDHSNQPQHF. The CDR3 coding sequence is TGTGCCAGCAGCCAAGAAATCCGGACAGGGGATCATAGCAATCAGCCCCAGCATTTT.

J is TRBJ2-5 and V is TRBV11-2, with TRBD2 as a possible D gene (6 bases). Trimming removed 3 bases at V and 4 bases at J, with 9 bases between. Germline V gene data show CDR1 as SGHAT and CDR2 as FQNNGV. The CDR3 sequence is 13 residues long. CDR3 sequence: CASSFGSGETQYF. Here the CDR3 DNA reads TGTGCCAGCAGCTTCGGGAGCGGAGAGACCCAGTACTTC.

The rearrangement joins TRBV9 to TRBJ2-5; TRBD1 is a possible D gene (5 bases). Germline-derived CDR1 and CDR2 are SGDLS and YYNGEE. V lost 2 bases, J lost 5 bases, and 16 bases lay in between. The CDR3 extends over 15 amino acids. CDR3 nucleotide sequence: TGTGCCAGCAGCGTTAGATCTCAGGGCCTGGAGACCCAGTACTTC. As protein: CASSVRSQGLETQYF.

The chain carries TRBV20-1 and TRBJ1-6; the D gene is possibly TRBD1 (5 bases). The CDR3 length is 10 residues. Trimming cost V 6 bases and J 17 bases, with 14 bases left between them. Germline CDR1 DFQATT, CDR2 SNEGSKA (reference sequence). CDR3: CSALTGDFHF. In nucleotides, the CDR3 is TGCAGTGCATTGACCGGGGACTTCCACTTT.

This clone was observed a single time. V and J are TRBV28 and TRBJ1-5; 7 nucleotides match TRBD1. CDR1 is MDHEN and CDR2 is SYDVKM in the germline V gene. The CDR3 totals 16 residues. V trimming: 10 bases; J trimming: 0 bases; junction bases outside the gene matches: 12. DNA for the CDR3: TGTGCCACCATTCCCGGGACAGCATATAGCAATCAGCCCCAGCATTTT. Translated: CATIPGTAYSNQPQHF.

The chain joins TRBV24-1 to TRBJ1-2, with a tentative D call TRBD1 (6 bases). This CDR3 is built from 12 residues. Germline assignment: CDR1 KGHDR and CDR2 SFDVKD. V was shortened by 4 bases and J by 8 bases, with 10 bases between the two germline ends. CDR3 sequence reads: CATSDYTGGYTF. DNA for the CDR3: TGTGCCACCAGTGACTACACAGGGGGCTACACCTTC.

This clone has just one count. The chain carries TRBV28 and TRBJ2-3; 11 bases map to TRBD2. The CDR3 runs to 19 residues. Germline V gene sequence: CDR1 MDHEN, CDR2 SYDVKM. With 1 base clipped from V and 2 bases from J, the junction kept 11 bases outside the gene matches. CDR3 amino acids: CASSLLGSGGALLTDTQYF. The DNA of the CDR3 is TGTGCCAGCAGTTTATTGGGTAGCGGGGGGGCACTCCTCACAGATACGCAGTATTTT.

The chain recombines TRBV5-1 with TRBJ1-1, with 7 bases identical to TRBD1. The J segment lost 6 bases and the V segment lost 4 bases, leaving 9 bases of the junction unmatched. CDR3 size: 14 residues. Germline V lookup: CDR1 SGHRS, CDR2 YFSETQ. The CDR3 DNA reads as TGCGCCAGCAGCCCGGGGACAGATTGGGCTGAAGCTTTCTTT. Translated, it gives CASSPGTDWAEAFF.

This clone has just one count. V usage is TRBV29-1 and J usage is TRBJ2-2, with a possible D match to TRBD2 (6 bases). Germline CDR1 and CDR2: SQVTM and ANQGSEA. This CDR3 contains 14 residues. Trimming left V 3 bases short and J 2 bases short, with 10 bases between. Here the CDR3 DNA reads TGCAGCGTTGAGGAGCGGGCCAACACCGGGGAGCTGTTTTTT. Its translation is CSVEERANTGELFF.

The genes are TRBV6-5 and TRBJ2-7, with 13 bases aligning to TRBD2. Germline loops: CDR1 MNHEY, CDR2 SVGAGI. The ends lost 2 bases at V and 4 bases at J; junction bases unmatched: 5. The CDR3 covers 16 residues. In nucleotides, the CDR3 is TGTGCCAGCAGTTACGGTGGGACTAGCGGGAAGTACGAGCAGTACTTC. Amino acids: CASSYGGTSGKYEQYF.

CDR3 nucleotides: TGCGCCAGCAGTGAAAACTTGAGACGGAGAAACTATGGCTACACCTTC. As protein: CASSENLRRRNYGYTF. This chain joins TRBV10-1 and TRBJ1-2; D call uncertain. V was cut by 3 bases and J by 2 bases, with 16 bases left in between. This CDR3 region has 16 residues. CDR1 and CDR2 (germline): WNHNN, SYGVQD (reference sequence).

V usage is TRBV7-3 and J usage is TRBJ2-1, with TRBD2 matching over 13 bases. Germline V gives CDR1 SGHTA, CDR2 FQGTGA. This CDR3 comprises 17 residues. The V segment lost 5 bases and the J segment 6 bases; nucleotides outside the gene matches: 10. The CDR3 sequence is CASSLQLAGGLGNEQFF. CDR3 DNA sequence: TGTGCCAGCAGCCTCCAACTAGCGGGGGGGCTCGGCAATGAGCAGTTCTTC.